The source of this TCR beta chain is a study of blood T cell repertoires in COVID-19. Study background: The cDNA or gDNA used as material had been derived from T cells, B-cell-depleted T cells, or PBMCs.

The data were produced by immunoSEQ multiplex PCR, yet TCRdb's version contains in-frame clones alone and is incomplete. This sample has 110,000 to 150,000 clones; 70% to 90% occur once, and the top ten carry about 6.1%. Each recovered donor of Cohort 3 presented with two negative PCRs, clearance, or symptom resolution. The CDR3 runs 17 residues. Trimming removed 3 bases from V and 0 bases from J; junction bases left unmatched: 8. Germline V lookup: CDR1 SGHRS, CDR2 YFSETQ. The genes are TRBV5-1 and TRBJ2-3; TRBD2 agrees at 9 bases. The source is a woman aged 40 to 49 who had recovered from COVID-19. The source material was PBMCs or T cells enriched from blood (not recorded which). CDR3 in amino acids: CASSSRSGRPSTDTQYF. The CDR3 coding sequence is TGCGCCAGCAGCTCACGAAGCGGGAGGCCTAGCACAGATACGCAGTATTTT.